This is a list of T cell receptor beta chains from one sample in a study of shared T cell receptors in the human thymus. The protocol was immunoSEQ multiplex PCR, while the TCRdb copy is restricted to in-frame clones and leaves out a portion. The table shows about 660,000 clones, with 80% to 90% occurring only once. These data are also associated with another study on human thymus T cells.

The material sequenced was thymocytes. The origin of the receptors is a boy in the first two years of life with a congenital heart defect. Both conserved end residues are part of each CDR3. D genes are given only for firm matches. Some rows have no size entry. The others give once, few or many, or a class for an expanded clone.

j_gene,len,d_gene,v_gene,abundance,CDR3aa,CDR3nt
TRBJ1-5,14,.,TRBV19,.,CASGTGGRNQPQHF,TGTGCCAGTGGGACGGGGGGTCGCAATCAGCCCCAGCATTTT
TRBJ2-2,17,TRBD1,TRBV18,.,CASSRPHRDRVVGELFF,TGTGCCAGCTCACGGCCGCATCGGGACAGGGTAGTCGGGGAGCTGTTTTTT
TRBJ1-2,13,.,TRBV30,.,CAWSVPTVYGYTF,TGTGCCTGGAGTGTACCGACTGTCTATGGCTACACCTTC
TRBJ2-7,13,.,TRBV6-6,.,CASSPGHSYEQYF,TGTGCCAGCAGTCCGGGACACTCCTACGAGCAGTACTTC
TRBJ2-3,24,.,TRBV4-2,.,CASSHGGGPNRAGLGTTSTDTQYF,TGTGCCAGCAGCCACGGAGGAGGACCAAACAGGGCGGGCCTCGGGACCACTAGCACAGATACGCAGTATTTT
TRBJ1-1,17,.,TRBV4-1,.,CASSQEGRGGKGTEAFF,TGCGCCAGCAGCCAAGAAGGTCGGGGAGGGAAGGGGACTGAAGCTTTCTTT
TRBJ2-7,8,TRBD2,TRBV20-1,once,CSAPRGDF,TGCAGTGCTCCCCGGGGGGACTTC
TRBJ2-5,16,TRBD2,TRBV5-4,.,CASSLGTSGNQETQYF,TGTGCCAGCAGCTTGGGTACTAGCGGGAACCAAGAGACCCAGTACTTC
TRBJ2-1,19,.,TRBV4-1,.,CASSQPVRKRRSVGNEQFF,TGCGCCAGCAGCCAACCCGTCCGCAAGCGGCGGAGCGTGGGTAATGAGCAGTTCTTC
TRBJ1-1,12,.,TRBV18,.,CASSEGNTEAFF,TGTGCCAGCTCAGAGGGGAACACTGAAGCTTTCTTT
TRBJ1-3,14,TRBD1,TRBV11-2,.,CASSFTGVGNTIYF,TGTGCCAGCAGCTTTACAGGGGTCGGAAACACCATATATTTT
TRBJ2-2,15,TRBD2,TRBV4-2,once,CASSHAGGPFGELFF,TGTGCCAGCAGCCATGCGGGGGGGCCTTTCGGGGAGCTGTTTTTT
TRBJ1-1,13,.,TRBV28,few,CASSLGTSIEAFF,TGTGCCAGCAGTCTTGGGACATCTATTGAAGCTTTCTTT
TRBJ2-2,16,TRBD1,TRBV7-2,.,CASSDTGTGPDGELFF,TGTGCCAGCAGCGATACCGGGACAGGGCCGGACGGGGAGCTGTTTTTT
TRBJ2-1,13,TRBD2,TRBV23-1,.,CASSPGGGQEQFF,TGCGCCAGCAGTCCCGGGGGGGGGCAAGAGCAGTTCTTC
TRBJ1-1,17,TRBD1,TRBV28,.,CASSLSNRQGLNTEAFF,TGTGCCAGCAGTCTAAGCAATCGACAGGGATTGAACACTGAAGCTTTCTTT
TRBJ1-6,12,.,TRBV25-1,.,CASSENCSPLHF,TGTGCCAGCAGTGAAAACTGTTCCCCCCTCCACTTT
TRBJ1-5,11,.,TRBV25-1,.,CASSGGGTQHF,TGTGCCAGCAGTGGGGGGGGCACCCAGCATTTT
TRBJ2-3,16,TRBD2,TRBV10-3,.,CAISGLSREGTDTQYF,TGTGCCATCAGTGGTTTAAGCCGGGAGGGCACAGATACGCAGTATTTT
TRBJ2-1,21,TRBD2,TRBV7-6,.,CASSCPPGTSGRARGNNEQFF,TGTGCCAGCAGCTGCCCACCCGGGACTAGCGGGAGGGCCCGCGGTAACAATGAGCAGTTCTTC
TRBJ2-1,15,TRBD1,TRBV7-9,.,CASSLRDRPQGAQFF,TGTGCCAGCAGCTTACGGGACAGGCCCCAGGGTGCGCAGTTCTTC
TRBJ1-1,12,TRBD1,TRBV18,.,CASSLITGEAFF,TGTGCCAGCTCACTGATTACAGGGGAGGCTTTCTTT
TRBJ2-7,15,TRBD1,TRBV27,.,CASSSPGQGAYEQYF,TGTGCCAGCAGTTCACCGGGACAGGGGGCCTACGAGCAGTACTTC
TRBJ1-2,15,.,TRBV7-2,.,CASSAGQPGVGGYTF,TGTGCCAGCAGCGCCGGACAGCCAGGCGTGGGGGGCTACACCTTC
TRBJ2-1,17,.,TRBV4-3,.,CASSQASVGHEYNEQFF,TGCGCCAGCAGCCAAGCTTCGGTCGGACATGAATACAATGAGCAGTTCTTC
TRBJ2-3,16,TRBD2,TRBV7-2,once,CASSLEAGGRTDTQYF,TGTGCCAGCAGCTTAGAAGCGGGGGGTCGCACAGATACGCAGTATTTT
TRBJ1-1,15,.,TRBV27,.,CASRHPNLMNTEAFF,TGTGCCAGTAGACACCCTAACCTAATGAACACTGAAGCTTTCTTT
TRBJ2-1,14,.,TRBV5-1,.,CASSRVPPGNEQFF,TGCGCCAGCAGCCGGGTCCCACCAGGGAATGAGCAGTTCTTC
TRBJ2-1,15,TRBD2,TRBV25-1,.,CASGRRAGVVNEQFF,TGTGCCAGCGGGAGAAGGGCGGGAGTAGTCAATGAGCAGTTCTTC
TRBJ2-2,16,.,TRBV27,.,CASSLHGALNTGELFF,TGTGCCAGCAGTTTACATGGGGCTTTGAACACCGGGGAGCTGTTTTTT
TRBJ1-5,13,.,TRBV18,.,CASSLQGRQPQHF,TGTGCCAGCTCACTTCAGGGAAGGCAGCCCCAGCATTTT
TRBJ2-3,16,.,TRBV7-2,.,CASSSLSRASADTQYF,TGTGCCAGCAGCAGTCTGTCCAGGGCGTCGGCAGATACGCAGTATTTT
TRBJ2-6,18,.,TRBV4-3,few,CASSQDGFQGTGANVLTF,TGCGCCAGCAGCCAAGACGGGTTCCAGGGAACTGGGGCCAACGTCCTGACTTTC
TRBJ1-1,16,.,TRBV7-2,.,CASSSSRQAFNTEAFF,TGTGCCAGCAGCTCCAGTAGACAGGCTTTTAACACTGAAGCTTTCTTT
TRBJ2-5,18,TRBD2,TRBV5-1,few,CASSLAGPSGGYQETQYF,TGCGCCAGCAGCTTGGCTGGCCCTAGCGGGGGGTACCAAGAGACCCAGTACTTC
TRBJ1-1,8,.,TRBV7-9,once,CATGGGYF,TGTGCCACCGGGGGGGGTTACTTT
TRBJ2-6,17,.,TRBV9,.,CASSVEAGRSGANVLTF,TGTGCCAGCAGCGTAGAGGCAGGCCGCTCTGGGGCCAACGTCCTGACTTTC